Listed here are 11 T cell receptor beta chains from one sample, sequenced in a study of blood T cell repertoires in COVID-19. Some clones are missing from TCRdb's copy, which holds only in-frame ones; the method was immunoSEQ multiplex PCR. The sample consists of over 250,000 clones, over 75% of them appearing once. Material: peripheral blood. The receptor source for this set is a human donor in a cohort sampled during active COVID-19.

The chain couples TRBV7-2 to TRBJ1-4; 8 bases align to TRBD1. This CDR3 is 15 amino acids long. Per the germline V gene, CDR1 is SGHTA and CDR2 is FQGNSA. V gave up 5 bases and J gave up 8 bases; unmatched junction bases: 10. The CDR3 reads CASSTRRTGLEKLFF. CDR3 nucleotides: TGTGCCAGCAGCACGAGAAGGACAGGGTTGGAAAAACTGTTTTTT.

This clone was seen more than once but under ten times. The chain carries TRBV7-9 and TRBJ2-1; 10 bases are a match to TRBD1. Germline CDR1 and CDR2: SEHNR and FQNEAQ (reference sequence). The CDR3 is made up of 15 amino acids. V lost 6 bases to trimming and J lost 8 bases; unmatched junction nucleotides: 10. CDR3 in amino acids: CASRPPGTGVDEQFF. For the CDR3, the DNA is TGTGCCAGCAGACCTCCGGGGACAGGGGTGGATGAGCAGTTCTTC.

This clone was observed once. The genes are TRBV18 and TRBJ1-3, with TRBD1 matching over 7 bases. Germline V gives CDR1 KGHSH, CDR2 LQKENI. The CDR3 totals 14 residues. V was clipped by 6 bases and J by 4 bases; unmatched bases: 6. In DNA form, the CDR3 reads TGTGCCAGCTCGCTGACAGGGCTCGGAAACACCATATATTTT. This codes for CASSLTGLGNTIYF.

The chain joins TRBV7-9 to TRBJ2-1; 10 nucleotides align to TRBD2. Germline CDR1 SEHNR, CDR2 FQNEAQ (reference sequence). The CDR3 is 15 amino acids. J was trimmed by 5 bases and V by 3 bases; bases with no gene match: 4. DNA of the CDR3: TGTGCCAGCAGCTTGGGACTAGCGCCAAACAATGAGCAGTTCTTC. This encodes CASSLGLAPNNEQFF.

The chain is built from TRBV29-1 and TRBJ2-1; D is perhaps TRBD1 (5 bases). The CDR3 contains 15 residues. The V and J ends lost 7 bases and 2 bases respectively, with 18 bases between them. Per germline, CDR1 SQVTM and CDR2 ANQGSEA. Written as DNA, the CDR3 is TGCAGCGGTCTCCAGGGTTCCTGGGCCTACAATGAGCAGTTCTTC. Translation gives CSGLQGSWAYNEQFF.

This clone was seen a single time. The J gene is TRBJ1-5, the V gene TRBV7-9; no firm D call. The CDR3 sequence is 13 residues long. The V end was cut by 1 base, the J end by 4 bases, with 5 bases between. From germline, CDR1 is SEHNR and CDR2 FQNEAQ (reference sequence). CDR3 sequence: CASSLDSNQPQHF. The CDR3 DNA reads TGTGCCAGCAGCTTAGACAGTAATCAGCCCCAGCATTTT.

This chain links TRBV10-3 with TRBJ1-5, with D perhaps TRBD1 (5 bases). Germline CDR1 and CDR2: ENHRY and SYGVKD. Trimming stripped 5 bases from V and 4 bases from J, with 9 bases between. The CDR3 consists of 13 residues. Written as DNA, the CDR3 is TGTGCCATCAGTCAGACAGATAATCAGCCCCAGCATTTT. Its translation: CAISQTDNQPQHF.

The J gene is TRBJ2-5, the V gene TRBV4-2; 13 bases fit TRBD2. The J segment lost 4 bases and the V segment lost 0 bases, leaving 5 bases of the junction unmatched. The CDR3 length is 17 residues. From germline, CDR1 is LGHNA and CDR2 YNFKEQ. The CDR3 region is CASSQDWTSGSRETQYF. In nucleotides, the CDR3 is TGTGCCAGCAGCCAAGATTGGACTAGCGGGAGCAGAGAGACCCAGTACTTC.

The chain recombines TRBV6-6 with TRBJ2-7; D might be TRBD2 (6 bases). CDR3 length: 14 residues. Trimming cost V 8 bases and J 0 bases, with 14 bases left between them. Germline values: CDR1 MNHNY, CDR2 SVGAGI (reference sequence). The DNA of the CDR3 is TGTGCCAGCGGGGACTCCGTGATCTCCTACGAGCAGTACTTC. As protein: CASGDSVISYEQYF.

The chain has TRBV5-4 and TRBJ2-7, with D unresolved. The germline V and J ends were trimmed by 0 bases and 0 bases, with 7 bases remaining between them. The germline CDR1 and CDR2 sequences are SGHNT and YYREEE (reference sequence). The length of the CDR3 is 14 residues. Here the CDR3 DNA reads TGTGCCAGCAGCTTGGCGCCTAACTCCTACGAGCAGTACTTC. The encoded protein is CASSLAPNSYEQYF.

This clone was observed a single time. This chain connects TRBV5-1 to TRBJ2-2; D gene unclear. The CDR3 loop spans 14 amino acids. The germline V and J ends were trimmed by 0 bases and 6 bases, with 9 bases remaining between them. CDR1 SGHRS and CDR2 YFSETQ come from the germline V gene. CDR3 protein: CASSLDGSAGELFF. CDR3 in DNA: TGCGCCAGCAGCTTGGACGGGTCGGCCGGGGAGCTGTTTTTT. Using reference TRBV5-1 and TRBJ2-2 for the parts outside the CDR3, the full variable domain is KAGVTQTPRYLIKTRGQQVTLSCSPISGHRSVSWYQQTPGQGLQFLFEYFSETQRNKGNFPGRFSGRQFSNSRSEMNVSTLELGDSALYLCASSLDGSAGELFFGEGSRLTVL.